Listed below are T cell receptor beta chains from one sample, sequenced in a study of blood T cell repertoires in COVID-19. Here immunoSEQ multiplex PCR was the method, and the copy in TCRdb shows in-frame clones only, minus some. Of 140,000 or so clones in the sample, roughly three quarters were seen once. Sample: peripheral blood. These TCRs come from a woman in her seventies with COVID-19, enrolled during active disease. Each CDR3 is given without its conserved first and last residue. D genes are given only for firm matches.

V gene: TRBV24-1
D gene: .
J gene: TRBJ2-5
CDR3 protein: ATSEARGQETQY

V gene: TRBV10-3
D gene: TRBD1
J gene: TRBJ1-1
CDR3 protein: ATAGTGGEAF

V gene: TRBV27
D gene: .
J gene: TRBJ2-7
CDR3 protein: ASSLGPGSSYEQY

V gene: TRBV2
D gene: .
J gene: TRBJ1-2
CDR3 protein: ASSELQANYGYT

V gene: TRBV7-3
D gene: .
J gene: TRBJ2-7
CDR3 protein: ASSKGVGDYEQY

V gene: TRBV19
D gene: .
J gene: TRBJ1-2
CDR3 protein: ASSLNAGTSYGYT

V gene: TRBV11-2
D gene: TRBD1
J gene: TRBJ1-2
CDR3 protein: ASSLQGGARGYT

V gene: TRBV2
D gene: TRBD1
J gene: TRBJ2-3
CDR3 protein: ASSVPYRGRTTDTQY

V gene: TRBV19
D gene: .
J gene: TRBJ1-1
CDR3 protein: ASSRRNMNTEAF

V gene: TRBV5-4
D gene: .
J gene: TRBJ2-7
CDR3 protein: ASSPEVNRVNEQY

V gene: TRBV7-6
D gene: TRBD1
J gene: TRBJ2-2
CDR3 protein: ASSLAPTGGIDTGELF

V gene: TRBV2
D gene: .
J gene: TRBJ1-5
CDR3 protein: ASVRSTNQPQH

V gene: TRBV7-2
D gene: TRBD1
J gene: TRBJ1-6
CDR3 protein: ASRQGWSPLH

V gene: TRBV29-1
D gene: .
J gene: TRBJ1-1
CDR3 protein: SVALGSGGTEAF

V gene: TRBV10-3
D gene: TRBD2
J gene: TRBJ2-1
CDR3 protein: AIRTSGGAYNEQF

V gene: TRBV28
D gene: .
J gene: TRBJ2-7
CDR3 protein: ASSPDRNFAEQY

V gene: TRBV5-6
D gene: TRBD1
J gene: TRBJ1-6
CDR3 protein: ASSLRTGDYSPLH

V gene: TRBV2
D gene: .
J gene: TRBJ1-5
CDR3 protein: ASRGGVNQPQH